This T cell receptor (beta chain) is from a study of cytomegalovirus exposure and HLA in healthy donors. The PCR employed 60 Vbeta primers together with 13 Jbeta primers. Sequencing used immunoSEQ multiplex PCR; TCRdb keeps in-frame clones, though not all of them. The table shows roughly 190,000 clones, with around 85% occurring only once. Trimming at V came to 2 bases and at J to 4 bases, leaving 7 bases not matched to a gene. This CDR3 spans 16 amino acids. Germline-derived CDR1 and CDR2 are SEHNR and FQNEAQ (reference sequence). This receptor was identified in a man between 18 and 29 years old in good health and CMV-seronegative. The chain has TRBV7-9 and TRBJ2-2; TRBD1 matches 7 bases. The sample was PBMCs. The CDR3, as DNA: TGTGCCAGCAGCTTAAGGGGGCCGACGAGCACCGGGGAGCTGTTTTTT. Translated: CASSLRGPTSTGELFF.